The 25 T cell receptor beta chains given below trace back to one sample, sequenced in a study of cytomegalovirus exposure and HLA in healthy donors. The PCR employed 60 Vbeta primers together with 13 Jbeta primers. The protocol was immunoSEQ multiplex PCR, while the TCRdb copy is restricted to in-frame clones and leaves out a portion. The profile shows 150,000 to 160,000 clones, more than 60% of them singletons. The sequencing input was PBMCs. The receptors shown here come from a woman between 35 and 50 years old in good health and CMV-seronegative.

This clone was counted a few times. The CDR3 DNA sequence: TGTGCCACGGGGACAGGTGAAAACACTGAAGCTTTCTTT. This translates into CATGTGENTEAFF. The J gene is TRBJ1-1, the V gene TRBV6-5, with 8 bases identical to TRBD1. This CDR3 contains 13 residues. Germline V gene sequence: CDR1 MNHEY, CDR2 SVGAGI. V gave up 10 bases and J gave up 2 bases; unmatched junction bases: 6.

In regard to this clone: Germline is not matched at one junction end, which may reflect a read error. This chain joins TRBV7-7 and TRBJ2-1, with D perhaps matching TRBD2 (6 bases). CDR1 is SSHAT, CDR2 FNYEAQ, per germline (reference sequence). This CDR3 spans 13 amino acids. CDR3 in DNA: TGTGCTAGCAGCTACAGTCTAGTGGGACTTAAGTTCTTC. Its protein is CASSYSLVGLKFF. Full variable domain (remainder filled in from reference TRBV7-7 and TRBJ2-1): GAGVSQSPRYKVTKRGQDVTLRCDPISSHATLYWYQQALGQGPEFLTYFNYEAQPDKSGLPSDRFSAERPEGSISTLTIQRTEQRDSAMYRCASSYSLVGLKFFGPGTRLTVL.

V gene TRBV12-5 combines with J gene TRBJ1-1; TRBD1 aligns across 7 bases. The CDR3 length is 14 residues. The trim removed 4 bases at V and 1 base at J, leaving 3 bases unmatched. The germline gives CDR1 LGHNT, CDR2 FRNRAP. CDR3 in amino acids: CASGSGGQNTEAFF. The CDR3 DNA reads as TGTGCTAGTGGTTCAGGGGGGCAGAACACTGAAGCTTTCTTT.

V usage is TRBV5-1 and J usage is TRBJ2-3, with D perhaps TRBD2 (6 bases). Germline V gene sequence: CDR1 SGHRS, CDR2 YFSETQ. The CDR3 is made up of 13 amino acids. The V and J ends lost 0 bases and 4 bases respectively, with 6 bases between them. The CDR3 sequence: CASSLGGADTQYF. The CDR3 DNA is TGCGCCAGCAGCTTGGGCGGGGCAGATACGCAGTATTTT.

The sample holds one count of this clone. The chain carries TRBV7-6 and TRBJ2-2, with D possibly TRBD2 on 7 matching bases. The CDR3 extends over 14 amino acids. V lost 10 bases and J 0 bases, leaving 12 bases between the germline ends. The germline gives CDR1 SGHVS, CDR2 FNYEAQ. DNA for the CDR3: TGTGCCATCTCGGGGGGCGCGAACACCGGGGAGCTGTTTTTT. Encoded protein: CAISGGANTGELFF.

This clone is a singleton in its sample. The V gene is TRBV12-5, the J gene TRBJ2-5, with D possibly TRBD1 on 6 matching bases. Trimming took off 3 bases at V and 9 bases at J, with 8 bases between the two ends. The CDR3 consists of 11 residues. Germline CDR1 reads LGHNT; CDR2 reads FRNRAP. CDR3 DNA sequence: TGTGCTAGTGGTTTCCAGGGGTCCCAGTACTTC. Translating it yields CASGFQGSQYF. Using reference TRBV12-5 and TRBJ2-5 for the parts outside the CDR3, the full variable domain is DARVTQTPRHKVTEMGQEVTMRCQPILGHNTVFWYRQTMMQGLELLAYFRNRAPLDDSGMPKDRFSAEMPDATLATLKIQPSEPRDSAVYFCASGFQGSQYFGPGTRLLVL.

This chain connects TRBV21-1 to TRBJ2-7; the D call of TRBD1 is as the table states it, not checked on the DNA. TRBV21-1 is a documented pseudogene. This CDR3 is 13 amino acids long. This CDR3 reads CARKGTGVDEQYF. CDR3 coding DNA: TGTGCCAGGAAGGGGACAGGGGTCGACGAGCAGTACTTC.

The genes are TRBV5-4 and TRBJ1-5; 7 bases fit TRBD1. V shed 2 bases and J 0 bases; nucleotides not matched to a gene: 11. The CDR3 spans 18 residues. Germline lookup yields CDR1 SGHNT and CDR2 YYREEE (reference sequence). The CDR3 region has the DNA TGTGCCAGCAGCTTAATAGCCCGGGACAGTTATAGCAATCAGCCCCAGCATTTT. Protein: CASSLIARDSYSNQPQHF.

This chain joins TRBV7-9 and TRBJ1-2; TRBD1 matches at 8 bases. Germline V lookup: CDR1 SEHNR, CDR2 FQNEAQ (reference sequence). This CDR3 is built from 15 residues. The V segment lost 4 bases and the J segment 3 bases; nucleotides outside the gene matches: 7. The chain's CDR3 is CASSYLAGGDYGYTF. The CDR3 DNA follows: TGTGCCAGCAGCTACTTAGCAGGGGGCGACTATGGCTACACCTTC. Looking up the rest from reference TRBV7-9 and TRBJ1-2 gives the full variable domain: DTGVSQNPRHKITKRGQNVTFRCDPISEHNRLYWYRQTLGQGPEFLTYFQNEAQLEKSRLLSDRFSAERPKGSFSTLEIQRTEQGDSAMYLCASSYLAGGDYGYTFGSGTRLTVV.

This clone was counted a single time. The CDR3 DNA follows: TGTGCCTCGGTAGTGGACAGGGGGCGACCGGACTATGGCTACACCTTC. It yields the protein CASVVDRGRPDYGYTF. The chain employs TRBV5-4 and TRBJ1-2, with 11 bases aligning to TRBD1. The J segment lost 3 bases and the V segment lost 10 bases, leaving 14 bases of the junction unmatched. In germline, CDR1 is SGHNT, CDR2 YYREEE (reference sequence). This CDR3 has 16 residues.

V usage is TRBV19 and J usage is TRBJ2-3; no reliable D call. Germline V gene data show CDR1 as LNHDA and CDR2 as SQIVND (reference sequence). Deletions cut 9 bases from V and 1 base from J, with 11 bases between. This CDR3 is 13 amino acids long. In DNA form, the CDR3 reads TGTGCCAGCGCTCAGGTCGGCACAGATACGCAGTATTTT. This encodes CASAQVGTDTQYF.

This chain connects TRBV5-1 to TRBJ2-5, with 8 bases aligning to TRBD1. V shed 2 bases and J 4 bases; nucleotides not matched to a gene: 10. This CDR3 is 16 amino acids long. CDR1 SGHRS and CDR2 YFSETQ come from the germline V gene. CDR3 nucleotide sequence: TGCGCCAGCAGCTTCCCCCCCAGGGGGCGAGGAGAGACCCAGTACTTC. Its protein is CASSFPPRGRGETQYF.

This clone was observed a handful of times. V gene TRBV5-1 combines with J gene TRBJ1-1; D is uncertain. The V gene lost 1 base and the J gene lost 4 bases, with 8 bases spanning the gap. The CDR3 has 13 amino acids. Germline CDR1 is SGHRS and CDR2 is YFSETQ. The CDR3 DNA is TGCGCCAGCAGCTTGCGACTTGGCACTGAAGCTTTCTTT. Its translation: CASSLRLGTEAFF.

This CDR3 is CASSFKQGSVYNEQFF. The CDR3 nucleotides are TGTGCCAGCAGCTTCAAACAGGGATCGGTATACAATGAGCAGTTCTTC. The chain joins TRBV11-2 to TRBJ2-1, with D perhaps matching TRBD1 (6 bases). Germline CDR1 reads SGHAT; CDR2 reads FQNNGV. The CDR3 spans 16 residues. The V end was cut by 3 bases, the J end by 4 bases, with 16 bases between.

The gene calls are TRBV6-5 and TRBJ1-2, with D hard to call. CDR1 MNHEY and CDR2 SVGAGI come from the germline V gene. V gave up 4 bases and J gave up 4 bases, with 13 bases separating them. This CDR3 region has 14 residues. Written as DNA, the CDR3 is TGTGCCAGCAGTTCCTCCCCGGGGAGCTATGGCTACACCTTC. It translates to CASSSSPGSYGYTF.

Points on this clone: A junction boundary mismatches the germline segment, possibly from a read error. Here the CDR3 reads CASSFLAGVDEQFF. The DNA for the CDR3 is TGTGCTAGCAGCTTCCTCGCCGGGGTGGATGAGCAGTTCTTC. J is TRBJ2-1 and V is TRBV7-7; TRBD2 might be the D (5 bases). Germline-derived CDR1 and CDR2 are SSHAT and FNYEAQ (reference sequence). The CDR3 consists of 14 residues.

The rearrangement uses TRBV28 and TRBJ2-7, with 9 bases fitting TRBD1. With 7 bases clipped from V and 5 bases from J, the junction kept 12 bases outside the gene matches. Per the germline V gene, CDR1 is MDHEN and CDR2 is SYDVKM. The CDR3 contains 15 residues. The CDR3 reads CASTIPGQGRNEQYF. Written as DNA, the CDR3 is TGTGCCAGCACCATCCCCGGACAGGGGCGGAACGAGCAGTACTTC.

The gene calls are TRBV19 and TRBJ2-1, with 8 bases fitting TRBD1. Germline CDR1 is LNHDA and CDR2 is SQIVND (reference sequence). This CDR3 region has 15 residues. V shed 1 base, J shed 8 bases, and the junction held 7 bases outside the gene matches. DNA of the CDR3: TGTGCCAGTAGTATAGGCGACAGGGGAAGGGATGAGCAGTTCTTC. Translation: CASSIGDRGRDEQFF.

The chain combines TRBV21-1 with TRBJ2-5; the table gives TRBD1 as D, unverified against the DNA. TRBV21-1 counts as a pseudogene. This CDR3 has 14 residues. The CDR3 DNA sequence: TGTGCCATCCTGACAGGGGGGTTGAAAGAGACCCAGTACTTC. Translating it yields CAILTGGLKETQYF.

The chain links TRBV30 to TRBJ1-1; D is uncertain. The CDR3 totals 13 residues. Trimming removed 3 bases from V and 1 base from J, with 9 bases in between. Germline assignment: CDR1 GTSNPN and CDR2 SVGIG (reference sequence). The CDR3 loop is CAWSRDTNTEAFF. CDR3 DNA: TGTGCCTGGAGCCGAGATACGAACACTGAAGCTTTCTTT.

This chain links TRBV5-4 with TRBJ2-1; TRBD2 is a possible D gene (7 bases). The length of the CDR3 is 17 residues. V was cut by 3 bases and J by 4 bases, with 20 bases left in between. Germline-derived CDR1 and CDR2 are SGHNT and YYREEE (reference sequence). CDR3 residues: CASSSQGGAGRYNEQFF. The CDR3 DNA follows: TGTGCCAGCAGCTCTCAAGGGGGGGCGGGAAGGTACAATGAGCAGTTCTTC.

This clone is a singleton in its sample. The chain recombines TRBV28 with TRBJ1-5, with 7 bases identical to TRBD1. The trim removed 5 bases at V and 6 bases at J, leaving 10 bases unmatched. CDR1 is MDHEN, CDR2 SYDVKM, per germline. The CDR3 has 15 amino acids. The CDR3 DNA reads TGTGCCAGCAGTCTCGACCAGGGGGACGGTCAGCCCCAGCATTTT. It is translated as CASSLDQGDGQPQHF.

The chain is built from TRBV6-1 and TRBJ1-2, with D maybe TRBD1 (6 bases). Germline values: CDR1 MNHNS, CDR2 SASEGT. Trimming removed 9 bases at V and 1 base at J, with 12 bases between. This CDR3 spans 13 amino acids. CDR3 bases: TGTGCCAGTGGACAGATATTTAACTATGGCTACACCTTC. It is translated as CASGQIFNYGYTF.

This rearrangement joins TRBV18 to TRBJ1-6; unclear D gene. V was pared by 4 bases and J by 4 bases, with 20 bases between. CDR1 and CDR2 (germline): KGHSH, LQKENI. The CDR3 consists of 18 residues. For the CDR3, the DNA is TGTGCCAGCTCACAAGAGGAGATGGCCAACTTTTATAATTCACCCCTCCACTTT. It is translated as CASSQEEMANFYNSPLHF.

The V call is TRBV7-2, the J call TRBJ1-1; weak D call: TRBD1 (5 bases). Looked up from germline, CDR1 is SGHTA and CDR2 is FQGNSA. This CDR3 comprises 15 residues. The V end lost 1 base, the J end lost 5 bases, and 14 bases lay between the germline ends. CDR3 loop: CASSLETGGRTEAFF. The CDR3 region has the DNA TGTGCCAGCAGCTTAGAAACGGGGGGGAGGACTGAAGCTTTCTTT.